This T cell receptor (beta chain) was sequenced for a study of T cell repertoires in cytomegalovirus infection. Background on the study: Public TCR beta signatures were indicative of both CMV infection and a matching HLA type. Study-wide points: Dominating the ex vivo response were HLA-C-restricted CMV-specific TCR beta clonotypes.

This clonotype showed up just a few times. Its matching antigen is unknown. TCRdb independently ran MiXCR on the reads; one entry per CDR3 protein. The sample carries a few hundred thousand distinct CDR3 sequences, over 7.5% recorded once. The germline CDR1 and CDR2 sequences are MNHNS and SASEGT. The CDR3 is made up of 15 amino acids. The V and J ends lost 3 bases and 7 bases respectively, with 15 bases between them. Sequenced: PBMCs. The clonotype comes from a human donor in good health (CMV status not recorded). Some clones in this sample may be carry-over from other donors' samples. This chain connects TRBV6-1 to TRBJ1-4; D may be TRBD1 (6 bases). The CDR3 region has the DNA TGTGCCAGCAGTGACGGAGGCAGGGGAGGTGAAAAACTGTTTTTT. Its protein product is CASSDGGRGGEKLFF.